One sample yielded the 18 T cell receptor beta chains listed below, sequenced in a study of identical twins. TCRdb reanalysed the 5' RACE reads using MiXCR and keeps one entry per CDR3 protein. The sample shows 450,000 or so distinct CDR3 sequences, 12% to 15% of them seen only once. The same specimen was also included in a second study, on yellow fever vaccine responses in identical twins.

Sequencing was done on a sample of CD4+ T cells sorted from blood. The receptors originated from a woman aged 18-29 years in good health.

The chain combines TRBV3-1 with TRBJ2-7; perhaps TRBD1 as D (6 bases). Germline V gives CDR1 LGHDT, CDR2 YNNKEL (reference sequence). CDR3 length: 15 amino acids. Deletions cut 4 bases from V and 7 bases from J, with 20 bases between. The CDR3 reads CASSPNRDTGFEQYF. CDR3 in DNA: TGTGCCAGCAGCCCGAACCGGGACACGGGGTTTGAGCAGTACTTC.

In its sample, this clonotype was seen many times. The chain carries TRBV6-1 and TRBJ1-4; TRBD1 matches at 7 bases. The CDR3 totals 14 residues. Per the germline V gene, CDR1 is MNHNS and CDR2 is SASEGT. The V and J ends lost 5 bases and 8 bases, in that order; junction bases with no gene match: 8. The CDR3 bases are TGTGCCAGCAGTAGACAGGGCGGTGGAGAAAAACTGTTTTTT. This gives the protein CASSRQGGGEKLFF.

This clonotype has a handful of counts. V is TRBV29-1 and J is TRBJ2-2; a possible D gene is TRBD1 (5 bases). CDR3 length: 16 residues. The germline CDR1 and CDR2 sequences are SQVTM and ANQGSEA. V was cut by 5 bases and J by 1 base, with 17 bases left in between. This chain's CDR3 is CSVLGAQTLNTGELFF. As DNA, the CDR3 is TGCAGCGTTTTAGGGGCCCAAACCCTGAACACCGGGGAGCTGTTTTTT.

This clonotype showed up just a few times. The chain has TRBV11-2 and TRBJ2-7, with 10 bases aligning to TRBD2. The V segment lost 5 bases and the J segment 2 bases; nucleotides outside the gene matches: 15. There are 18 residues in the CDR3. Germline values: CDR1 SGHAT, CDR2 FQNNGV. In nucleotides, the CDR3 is TGTGCCAGCAGCCCCGCCCCCTCTAGCGGGAGTAGCGCCTACGAGCAGTACTTC. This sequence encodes CASSPAPSSGSSAYEQYF.

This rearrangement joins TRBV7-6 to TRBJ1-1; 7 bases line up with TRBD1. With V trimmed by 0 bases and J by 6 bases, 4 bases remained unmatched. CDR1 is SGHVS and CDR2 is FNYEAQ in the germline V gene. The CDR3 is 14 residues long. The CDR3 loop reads CASSLAGRGSEAFF. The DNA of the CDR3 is TGTGCCAGCAGCTTAGCTGGCAGGGGGTCTGAAGCTTTCTTT.

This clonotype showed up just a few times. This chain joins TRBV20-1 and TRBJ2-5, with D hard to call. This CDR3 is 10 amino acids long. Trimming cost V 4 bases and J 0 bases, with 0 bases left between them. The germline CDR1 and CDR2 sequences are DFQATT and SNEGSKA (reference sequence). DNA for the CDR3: TGCAGTGCTAACCAAGAGACCCAGTACTTC. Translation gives CSANQETQYF.

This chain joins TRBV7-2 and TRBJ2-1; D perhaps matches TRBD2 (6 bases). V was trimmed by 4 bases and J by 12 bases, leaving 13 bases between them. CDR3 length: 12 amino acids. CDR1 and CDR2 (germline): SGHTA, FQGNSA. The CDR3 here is CASSSASVWQFF. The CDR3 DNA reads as TGTGCCAGCAGCTCCGCTAGCGTCTGGCAGTTCTTC.

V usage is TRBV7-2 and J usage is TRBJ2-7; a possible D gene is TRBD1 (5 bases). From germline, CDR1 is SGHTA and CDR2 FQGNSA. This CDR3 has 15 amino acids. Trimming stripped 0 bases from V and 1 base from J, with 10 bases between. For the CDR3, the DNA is TGTGCCAGCAGCTTAGCGAGTACAGGTTCCTACGAGCAGTACTTC. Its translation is CASSLASTGSYEQYF.

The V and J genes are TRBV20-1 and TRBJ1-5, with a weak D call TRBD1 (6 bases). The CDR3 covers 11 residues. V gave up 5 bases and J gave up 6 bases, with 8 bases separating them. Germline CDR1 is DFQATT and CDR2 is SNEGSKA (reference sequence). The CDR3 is CSASGAQPQHF. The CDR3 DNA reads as TGCAGTGCTTCAGGGGCTCAGCCCCAGCATTTT.

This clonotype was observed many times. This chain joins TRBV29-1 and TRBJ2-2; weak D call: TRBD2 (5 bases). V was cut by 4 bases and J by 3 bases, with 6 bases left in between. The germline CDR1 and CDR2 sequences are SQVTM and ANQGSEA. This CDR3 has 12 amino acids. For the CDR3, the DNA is TGCAGCGTTGGCGGGTACACCGGGGAGCTGTTTTTT. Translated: CSVGGYTGELFF.

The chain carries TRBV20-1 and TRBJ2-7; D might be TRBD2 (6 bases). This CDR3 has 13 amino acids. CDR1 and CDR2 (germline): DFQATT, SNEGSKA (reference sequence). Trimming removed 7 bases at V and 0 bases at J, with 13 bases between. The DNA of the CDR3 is TGCAGTGGCCAGACTAGATCCTCCTACGAGCAGTACTTC. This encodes CSGQTRSSYEQYF.

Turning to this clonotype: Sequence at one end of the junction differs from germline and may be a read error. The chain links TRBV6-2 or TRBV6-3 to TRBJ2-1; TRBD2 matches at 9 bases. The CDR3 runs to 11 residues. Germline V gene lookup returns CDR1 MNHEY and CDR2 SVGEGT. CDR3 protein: CASSYGLAIGF. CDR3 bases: TGTGCCAGCAGTTACGGACTAGCGATCGGTTTC.

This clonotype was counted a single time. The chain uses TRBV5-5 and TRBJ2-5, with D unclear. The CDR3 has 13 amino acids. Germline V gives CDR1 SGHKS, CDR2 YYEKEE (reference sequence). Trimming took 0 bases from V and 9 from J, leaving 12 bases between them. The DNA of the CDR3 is TGTGCCAGCAGCTTGGGACCACCCGGGCCCCAGTACTTC. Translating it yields CASSLGPPGPQYF.

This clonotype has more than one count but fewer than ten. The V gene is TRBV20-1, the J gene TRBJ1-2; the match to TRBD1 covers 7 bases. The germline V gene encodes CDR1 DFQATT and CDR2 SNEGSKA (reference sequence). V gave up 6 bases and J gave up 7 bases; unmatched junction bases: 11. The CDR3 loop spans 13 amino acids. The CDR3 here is CSAPDRWASGYTF. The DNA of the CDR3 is TGCAGTGCGCCGGACAGGTGGGCTTCTGGCTACACCTTC.

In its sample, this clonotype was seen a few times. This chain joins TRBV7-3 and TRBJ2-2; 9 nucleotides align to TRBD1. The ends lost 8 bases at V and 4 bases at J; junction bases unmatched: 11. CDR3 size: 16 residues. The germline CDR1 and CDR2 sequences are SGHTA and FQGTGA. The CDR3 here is CASGLAGTGPTGELFF. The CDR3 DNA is TGTGCCAGCGGACTGGCCGGGACAGGGCCCACCGGGGAGCTGTTTTTT.

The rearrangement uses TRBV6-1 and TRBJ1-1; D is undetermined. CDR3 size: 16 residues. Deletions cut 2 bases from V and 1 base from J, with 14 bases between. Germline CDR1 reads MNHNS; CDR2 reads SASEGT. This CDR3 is CASSEPESASNTEAFF. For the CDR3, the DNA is TGTGCCAGCAGTGAACCCGAGTCGGCGTCGAACACTGAAGCTTTCTTT.

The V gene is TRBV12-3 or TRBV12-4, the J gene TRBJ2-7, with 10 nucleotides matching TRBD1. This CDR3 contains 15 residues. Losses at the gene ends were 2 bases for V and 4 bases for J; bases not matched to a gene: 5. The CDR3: CASSLKGQGSYEQYF. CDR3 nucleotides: TGTGCCAGCAGTTTAAAGGGACAGGGGAGTTACGAGCAGTACTTC.

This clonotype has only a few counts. CDR3 in amino acids: CASSLRFGRSGGELFF. The CDR3 nucleotides are TGTGCCAGCAGCTTACGTTTCGGCAGATCAGGCGGGGAGCTGTTTTTT. The chain combines TRBV7-2 with TRBJ2-2; D gene uncertain. CDR1 is SGHTA, CDR2 FQGNSA, per germline. The CDR3 extends over 16 amino acids. The V and J ends lost 2 bases and 7 bases respectively, with 17 bases between them.